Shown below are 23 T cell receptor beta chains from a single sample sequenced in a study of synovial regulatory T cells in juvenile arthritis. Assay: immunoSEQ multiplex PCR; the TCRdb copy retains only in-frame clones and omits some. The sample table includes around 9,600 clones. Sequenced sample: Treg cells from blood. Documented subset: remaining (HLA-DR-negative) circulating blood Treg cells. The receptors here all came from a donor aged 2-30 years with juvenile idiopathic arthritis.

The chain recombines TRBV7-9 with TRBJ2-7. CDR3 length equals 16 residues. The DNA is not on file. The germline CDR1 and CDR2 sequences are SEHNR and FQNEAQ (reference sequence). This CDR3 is CASSSGGGLQGYEQYF.

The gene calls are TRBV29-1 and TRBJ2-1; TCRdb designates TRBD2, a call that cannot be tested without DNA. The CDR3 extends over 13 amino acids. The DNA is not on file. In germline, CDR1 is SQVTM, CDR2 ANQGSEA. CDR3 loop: CSVDPGTGNEQFF.

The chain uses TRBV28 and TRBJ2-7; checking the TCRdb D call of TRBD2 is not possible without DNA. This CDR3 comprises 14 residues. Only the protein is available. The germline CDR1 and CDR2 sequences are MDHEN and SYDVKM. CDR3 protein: CASSSPLRGYEQYF.

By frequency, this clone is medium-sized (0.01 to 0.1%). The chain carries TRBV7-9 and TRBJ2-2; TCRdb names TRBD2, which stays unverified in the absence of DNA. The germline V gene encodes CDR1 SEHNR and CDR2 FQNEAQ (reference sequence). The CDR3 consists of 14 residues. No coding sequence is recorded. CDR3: CASSLSWEAGELFF.

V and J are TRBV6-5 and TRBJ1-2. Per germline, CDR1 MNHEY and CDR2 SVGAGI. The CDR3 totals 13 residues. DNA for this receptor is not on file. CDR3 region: CASRAGGARGYTF.

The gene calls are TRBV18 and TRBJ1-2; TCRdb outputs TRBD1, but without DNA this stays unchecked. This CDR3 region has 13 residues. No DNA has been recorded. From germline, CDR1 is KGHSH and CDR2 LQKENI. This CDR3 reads CASSLGQGGGYTF.

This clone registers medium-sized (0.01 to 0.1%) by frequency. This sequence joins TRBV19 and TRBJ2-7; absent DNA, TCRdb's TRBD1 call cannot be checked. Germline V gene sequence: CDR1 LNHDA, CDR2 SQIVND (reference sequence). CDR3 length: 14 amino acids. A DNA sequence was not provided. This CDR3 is CASSRAANRYEQYF.

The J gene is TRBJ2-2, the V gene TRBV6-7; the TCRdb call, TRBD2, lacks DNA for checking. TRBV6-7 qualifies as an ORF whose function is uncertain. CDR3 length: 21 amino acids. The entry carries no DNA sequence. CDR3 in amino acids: CASSYMFNRLAGGLNTGELFF.

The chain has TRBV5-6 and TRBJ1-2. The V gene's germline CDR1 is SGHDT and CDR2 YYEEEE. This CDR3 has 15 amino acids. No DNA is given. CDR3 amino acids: CASSSTGLAVYGYTF.

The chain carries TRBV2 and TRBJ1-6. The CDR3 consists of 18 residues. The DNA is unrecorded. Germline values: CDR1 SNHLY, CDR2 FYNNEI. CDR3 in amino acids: CASSETGGRSSYNSPLHF.

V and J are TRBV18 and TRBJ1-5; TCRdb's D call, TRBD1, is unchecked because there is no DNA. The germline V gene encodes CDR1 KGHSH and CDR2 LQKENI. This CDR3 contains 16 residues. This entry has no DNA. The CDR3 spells CASSPKEGIAGQPQHF.

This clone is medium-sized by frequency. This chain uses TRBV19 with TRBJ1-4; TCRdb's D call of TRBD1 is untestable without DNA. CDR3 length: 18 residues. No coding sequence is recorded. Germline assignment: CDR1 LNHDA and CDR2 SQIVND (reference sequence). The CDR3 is CASSMGLGQSRAGEKLFF. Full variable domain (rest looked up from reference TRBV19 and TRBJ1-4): DGGITQSPKYLFRKEGQNVTLSCEQNLNHDAMYWYRQDPGQGLRLIYYSQIVNDFQKGDIAEGYSVSREKKESFPLTVTSAQKNPTAFYLCASSMGLGQSRAGEKLFFGSGTQLSVL.

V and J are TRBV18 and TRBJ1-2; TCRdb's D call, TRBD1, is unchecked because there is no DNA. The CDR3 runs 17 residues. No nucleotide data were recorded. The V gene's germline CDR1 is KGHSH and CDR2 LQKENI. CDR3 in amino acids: CASSPSSGTGGIYGYPF.

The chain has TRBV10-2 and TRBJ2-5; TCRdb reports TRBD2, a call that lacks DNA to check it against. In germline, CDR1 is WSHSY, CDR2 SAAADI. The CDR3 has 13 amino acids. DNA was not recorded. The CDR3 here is CASRLLAGETQYF.

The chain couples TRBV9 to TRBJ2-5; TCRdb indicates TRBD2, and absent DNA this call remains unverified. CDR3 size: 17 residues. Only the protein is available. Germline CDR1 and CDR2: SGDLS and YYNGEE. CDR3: CASSPSSGGRAVETQYF. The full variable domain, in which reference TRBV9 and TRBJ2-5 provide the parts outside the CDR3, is DSGVTQTPKHLITATGQRVTLRCSPRSGDLSVYWYQQSLDQGLQFLIQYYNGEERAKGNILERFSAQQFPDLHSELNLSSLELGDSALYFCASSPSSGGRAVETQYFGPGTRLLVL.

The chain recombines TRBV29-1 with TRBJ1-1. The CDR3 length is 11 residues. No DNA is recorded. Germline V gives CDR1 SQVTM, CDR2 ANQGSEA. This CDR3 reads CSGRMNTEAFF.

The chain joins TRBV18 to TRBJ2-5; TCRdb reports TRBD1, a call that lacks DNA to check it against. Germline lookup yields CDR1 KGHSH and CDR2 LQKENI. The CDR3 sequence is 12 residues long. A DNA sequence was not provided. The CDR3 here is CASSPFRDRQYF.

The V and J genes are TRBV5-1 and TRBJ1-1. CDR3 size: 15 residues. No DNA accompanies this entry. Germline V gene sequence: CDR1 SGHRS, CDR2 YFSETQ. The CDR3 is CASRETLGGNTEAFF.

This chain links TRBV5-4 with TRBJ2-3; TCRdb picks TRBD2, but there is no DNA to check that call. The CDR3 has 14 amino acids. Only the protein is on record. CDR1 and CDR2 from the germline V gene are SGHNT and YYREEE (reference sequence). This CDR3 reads CASSKTRHTDTQYF.

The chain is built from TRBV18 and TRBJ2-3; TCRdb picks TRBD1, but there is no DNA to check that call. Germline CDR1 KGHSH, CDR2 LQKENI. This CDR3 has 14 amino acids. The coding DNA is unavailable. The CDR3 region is CASSPGNRLHTQYF.

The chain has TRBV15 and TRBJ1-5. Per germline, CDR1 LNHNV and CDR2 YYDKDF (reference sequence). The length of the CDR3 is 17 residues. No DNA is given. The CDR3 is CATSRTWGGNPNQPQHF.

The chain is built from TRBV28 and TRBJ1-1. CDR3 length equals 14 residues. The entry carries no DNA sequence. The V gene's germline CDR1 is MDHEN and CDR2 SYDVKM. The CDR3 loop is CASSLFGEGTEAFF.

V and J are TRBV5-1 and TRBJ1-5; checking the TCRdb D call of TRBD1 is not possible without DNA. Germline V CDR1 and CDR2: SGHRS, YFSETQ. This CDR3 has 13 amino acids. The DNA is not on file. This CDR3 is CASSLTGNQPQHF. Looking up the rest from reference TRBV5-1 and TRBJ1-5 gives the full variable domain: KAGVTQTPRYLIKTRGQQVTLSCSPISGHRSVSWYQQTPGQGLQFLFEYFSETQRNKGNFPGRFSGRQFSNSRSEMNVSTLELGDSALYLCASSLTGNQPQHFGDGTRLSIL.